The next 15 T cell receptor beta chains were all read from a single sample in a study of shared clonotypes between healthy human individuals (dated by TCRdb to about 2020). The library came from the immunoSEQ multiplex PCR assay. TCRdb limited this immuneACCESS table to in-frame rearrangements with V and J called. A share of clones is missing; checked studies link under half to unresolved V genes, and the rest is unexplained. This sample lists some 1,900,000 clones; about 95% were detected once. More than 0.95% of the sample goes to the ten largest clones. For the CD8 naive samples, CD45RO-negative cells were positively selected for CCR7, yielding a CD45RA+CCR7+ population from which TemRA cells were excluded. Source material: naive CD8+ T cells sorted from blood. Taken with the paper, the label for cell subset or site translates to: CD45RA+CCR7+. The receptor set was obtained from a man younger than 30 in good health.

This sequence joins TRBV11-2 and TRBJ2-7; D is perhaps TRBD1 (6 bases). The V gene lost 7 bases and the J gene lost 2 bases, with 12 bases spanning the gap. CDR1 and CDR2 (germline): SGHAT, FQNNGV. The CDR3 consists of 13 residues. The DNA for the CDR3 is TGTGCCAGCACCCCAGGGGTACCCTACGAGCAGTACTTC. Its protein is CASTPGVPYEQYF.

V gene TRBV19 combines with J gene TRBJ1-1; D may be TRBD1 (5 bases). CDR1 and CDR2 (germline): LNHDA, SQIVND (reference sequence). CDR3 length equals 15 residues. V lost 3 bases, J lost 8 bases, and 19 bases lay in between. In nucleotides, the CDR3 is TGTGCCAGTAGTATCTCCGGGGGTTTGGGTGAAGAAGCTTTCTTT. It specifies CASSISGGLGEEAFF.

The V and J genes are TRBV28 and TRBJ2-1; D not certain. Germline V gene sequence: CDR1 MDHEN, CDR2 SYDVKM. Trimming took 2 bases from V and 7 from J, leaving 15 bases between them. The CDR3 has 15 residues. CDR3 loop: CASSLQLQVENEQFF. CDR3 sequence (DNA): TGTGCCAGCAGTTTACAGCTGCAGGTAGAGAATGAGCAGTTCTTC.

Concerning this clone itself: The limits of the CDR3 on the DNA are not certain, so only TCRdb's listed CDR3 is given. V is TRBV5-6 and J is TRBJ2-7. Germline-derived CDR1 and CDR2 are SGHDT and YYEEEE. The CDR3 spans 14 residues, counting both ends. CDR3 sequence: CASSFGPGTYEQYF.

This chain joins TRBV4-1 and TRBJ1-5; tentative D call: TRBD1 (5 bases). The V and J ends lost 1 base and 9 bases respectively, with 16 bases between them. CDR1 and CDR2 (germline): MGHRA, YSYEKL. CDR3 length equals 15 residues. CDR3 sequence reads: CASSQVINGGWPQHF. Here the CDR3 DNA reads TGCGCCAGCAGCCAAGTAATTAACGGGGGATGGCCCCAGCATTTT.

This rearrangement joins TRBV27 to TRBJ2-7; D may be TRBD1 (6 bases). Trimming cost V 6 bases and J 2 bases, with 11 bases left between them. CDR3 length: 13 amino acids. The germline V gene encodes CDR1 MNHEY and CDR2 SMNVEV (reference sequence). CDR3 amino acids: CASRRTAAYEQYF. CDR3 in DNA: TGTGCCAGCAGACGGACAGCGGCCTACGAGCAGTACTTC.

This clone was counted once. At the DNA level, this CDR3 is encoded by other sequences in the same sample as well. This chain uses TRBV10-2 with TRBJ2-7; D is undetermined. Trimming took off 0 bases at V and 4 bases at J, with 4 bases between the two ends. Germline V gene sequence: CDR1 WSHSY, CDR2 SAAADI. The CDR3 sequence is 12 residues long. The CDR3 DNA follows: TGCGCCAGCAGTGAGTCCTTTTACGAGCAGTACTTC. Amino acids: CASSESFYEQYF.

On this clone: Other DNA sequences in the same sample also yield this CDR3. The chain is built from TRBV27 and TRBJ2-7; D might be TRBD1 (5 bases). Looked up from germline, CDR1 is MNHEY and CDR2 is SMNVEV (reference sequence). V was trimmed by 3 bases and J by 3 bases, leaving 12 bases between them. The CDR3 totals 14 residues. CDR3: CASSLKGQRYEQYF. The CDR3, as DNA: TGTGCCAGCAGTTTGAAGGGGCAGCGCTACGAGCAGTACTTC.

The chain recombines TRBV4-3 with TRBJ2-1; 7 bases align to TRBD2. V lost 1 base to trimming and J lost 6 bases; unmatched junction nucleotides: 6. There are 15 residues in the CDR3. The V gene's germline CDR1 is LGHNA and CDR2 YSLEER. CDR3 sequence (DNA): TGCGCCAGCAGCCAAGTGCCCACTAGCGTCAATGAGCAGTTCTTC. This encodes CASSQVPTSVNEQFF.

This clone was recorded only once. This chain connects TRBV6-5 to TRBJ2-5, with a possible D match to TRBD1 (7 bases). V gave up 8 bases and J gave up 5 bases, with 21 bases separating them. Germline CDR1 MNHEY, CDR2 SVGAGI. The CDR3 has 15 amino acids. The CDR3 nucleotides read TGTGCCAGCGGTCTTCAGGAGGGGGCGCTGGAGACCCAGTACTTC. Residues: CASGLQEGALETQYF.

The rearrangement joins TRBV27 to TRBJ2-2, with 10 bases identical to TRBD1. The trim removed 3 bases at V and 4 bases at J, leaving 5 bases unmatched. Germline CDR1 is MNHEY and CDR2 is SMNVEV (reference sequence). The CDR3 is 16 amino acids. CDR3 coding DNA: TGTGCCAGCAGTTTCGGGACAGGGGTTGGCACCGGGGAGCTGTTTTTT. Translated: CASSFGTGVGTGELFF.

The chain is built from TRBV27 and TRBJ2-2, with 8 nucleotides matching TRBD1. Germline V lookup: CDR1 MNHEY, CDR2 SMNVEV (reference sequence). The CDR3 has 13 residues. The trim removed 11 bases at V and 1 base at J, leaving 3 bases unmatched. In DNA, the CDR3 is TGTGCCGGTGGACAGGGGAACACCGGGGAGCTGTTTTTT. Translated: CAGGQGNTGELFF.

The rearrangement uses TRBV27 and TRBJ1-6; 9 nucleotides agree with TRBD1. The CDR3 runs to 14 residues. Germline trimming cut 6 bases from V and 12 bases from J; bases unmatched to any gene: 9. Germline V gene sequence: CDR1 MNHEY, CDR2 SMNVEV (reference sequence). This CDR3 is CASSLGTGRGPLHF. The CDR3, as DNA: TGTGCCAGCAGCTTAGGGACAGGGCGGGGACCCCTCCACTTT.

The count of this clone is one. This chain links TRBV27 with TRBJ2-7; 8 bases line up with TRBD1. The CDR3 covers 14 residues. The trim removed 6 bases at V and 4 bases at J, leaving 8 bases unmatched. Germline loops: CDR1 MNHEY, CDR2 SMNVEV (reference sequence). DNA of the CDR3: TGTGCCAGCAGCTACAGGGGGAGTTCGTACGAGCAGTACTTC. Its translation is CASSYRGSSYEQYF.

The chain combines TRBV2 with TRBJ1-2; a possible D gene is TRBD1 (6 bases). From germline, CDR1 is SNHLY and CDR2 FYNNEI. CDR3 length: 15 amino acids. V was shortened by 5 bases and J by 5 bases, with 18 bases between the two germline ends. CDR3 bases: TGTGCCAGCAGTCCTCTCCAGGGGAGGGGGTATGGCTACACCTTC. It specifies CASSPLQGRGYGYTF.